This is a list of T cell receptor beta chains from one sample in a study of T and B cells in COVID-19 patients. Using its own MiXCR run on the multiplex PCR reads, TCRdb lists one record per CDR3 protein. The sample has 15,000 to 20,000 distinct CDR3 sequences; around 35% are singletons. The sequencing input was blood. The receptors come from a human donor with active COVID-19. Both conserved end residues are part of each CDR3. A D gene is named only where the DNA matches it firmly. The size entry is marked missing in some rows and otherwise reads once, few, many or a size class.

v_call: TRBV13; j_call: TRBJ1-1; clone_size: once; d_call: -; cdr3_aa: CASSLAGHYEAFF; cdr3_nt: TGTGCCAGCAGCTTGGCGGGGCACTATGAAGCTTTCTTT
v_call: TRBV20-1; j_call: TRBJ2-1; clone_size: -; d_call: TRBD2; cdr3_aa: CSAMRPGTSGYNEQFF; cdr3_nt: TGCAGTGCTATGAGGCCCGGGACTAGCGGCTACAATGAGCAGTTCTTC
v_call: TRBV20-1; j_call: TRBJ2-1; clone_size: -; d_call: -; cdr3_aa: CSARGGWSSYNEQFF; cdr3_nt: TGCAGTGCTAGAGGTGGATGGAGCTCCTACAATGAGCAGTTCTTC
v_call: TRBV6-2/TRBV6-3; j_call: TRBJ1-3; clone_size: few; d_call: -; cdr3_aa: CASSYSGRTPGSGNTIYF; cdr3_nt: TGTGCCAGCAGTTACTCGGGACGCACCCCGGGAAGTGGAAACACCATATATTTT
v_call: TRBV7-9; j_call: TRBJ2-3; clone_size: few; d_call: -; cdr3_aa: CASSGSTDTQYF; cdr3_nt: TGTGCCAGCAGCGGAAGCACAGATACGCAGTATTTT
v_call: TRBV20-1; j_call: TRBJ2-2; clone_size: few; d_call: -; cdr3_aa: CSAGDGGRNTGELFF; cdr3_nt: TGCAGTGCTGGCGACGGGGGGCGCAACACCGGGGAGCTGTTTTTT
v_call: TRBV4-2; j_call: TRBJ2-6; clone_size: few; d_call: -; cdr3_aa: CASSQGAGANVLTF; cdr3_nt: TGTGCCAGCAGCCAAGGGGCTGGGGCCAACGTCCTGACTTTC
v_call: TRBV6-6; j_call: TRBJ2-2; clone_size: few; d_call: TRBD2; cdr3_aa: CASSLTLAGGPRFPGELFF; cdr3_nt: TGTGCCAGCAGTTTAACCCTAGCGGGGGGGCCTCGGTTTCCCGGGGAGCTGTTTTTT
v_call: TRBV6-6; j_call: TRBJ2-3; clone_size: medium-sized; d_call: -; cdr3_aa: CASSYSAADTQYF; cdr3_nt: TGTGCCAGCAGTTACTCGGCTGCAGATACGCAGTATTTT
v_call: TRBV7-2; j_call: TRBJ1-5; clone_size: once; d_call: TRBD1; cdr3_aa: CASSVRTGGDQPQHF; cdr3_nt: TGTGCCAGCAGCGTACGGACAGGGGGCGATCAGCCCCAGCATTTT
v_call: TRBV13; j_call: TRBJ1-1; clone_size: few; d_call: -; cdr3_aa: CASSSYRATEAFF; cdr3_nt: TGTGCCAGCAGCTCCTACAGGGCCACTGAAGCTTTCTTT
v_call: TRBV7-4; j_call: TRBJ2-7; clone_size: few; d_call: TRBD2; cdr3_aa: CASSSDRTSGYEQYF; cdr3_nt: TGTGCCAGCAGCTCCGACCGGACTAGCGGGTACGAGCAGTACTTC
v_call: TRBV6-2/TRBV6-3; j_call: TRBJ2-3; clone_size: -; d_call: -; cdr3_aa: CASSVRFRGTDTQYF; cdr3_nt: TGTGCCAGCAGTGTGAGATTTAGGGGCACAGATACGCAGTATTTT
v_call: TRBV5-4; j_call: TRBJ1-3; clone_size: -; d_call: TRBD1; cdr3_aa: CASSLGGQASGNTIYF; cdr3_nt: TGTGCCAGCAGCTTGGGGGGACAGGCCTCTGGAAACACCATATATTTT
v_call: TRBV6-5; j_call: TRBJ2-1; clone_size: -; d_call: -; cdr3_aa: CASSGPSWGNEQFF; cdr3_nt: TGTGCCAGCAGCGGACCCTCGTGGGGAAATGAGCAGTTCTTC
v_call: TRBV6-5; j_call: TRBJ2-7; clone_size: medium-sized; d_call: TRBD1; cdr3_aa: CASSYSSGTGTYEQYF; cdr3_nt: TGTGCCAGCAGTTACTCCTCCGGGACAGGGACCTACGAGCAGTACTTC
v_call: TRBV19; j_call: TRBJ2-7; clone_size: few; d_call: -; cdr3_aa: CASSITGRLEQYF; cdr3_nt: TGTGCCAGTAGTATAACAGGCCGCCTAGAGCAGTACTTC
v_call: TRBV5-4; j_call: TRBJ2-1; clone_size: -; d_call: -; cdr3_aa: CASSRKRGHEQFF; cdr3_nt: TGTGCCAGCAGCCGAAAAAGGGGCCATGAGCAGTTCTTC
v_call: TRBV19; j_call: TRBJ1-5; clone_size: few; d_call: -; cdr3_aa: CASSIDRSNQPQHF; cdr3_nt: TGTGCCAGTAGTATTGACAGGAGCAATCAGCCCCAGCATTTT
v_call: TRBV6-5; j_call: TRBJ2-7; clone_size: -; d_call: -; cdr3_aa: CASSEARGAARGYEQYF; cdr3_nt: TGTGCCAGCAGTGAAGCGCGGGGCGCGGCGCGGGGATACGAGCAGTACTTC
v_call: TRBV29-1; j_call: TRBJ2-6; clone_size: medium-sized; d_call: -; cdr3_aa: CSVLQGAGANVLTF; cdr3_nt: TGCAGCGTGTTACAGGGTGCTGGGGCCAACGTCCTGACTTTC
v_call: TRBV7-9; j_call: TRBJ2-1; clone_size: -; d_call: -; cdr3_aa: CASSLVYGGGGHNEQFF; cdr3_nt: TGTGCCAGCAGCTTAGTATATGGTGGGGGGGGGCACAATGAGCAGTTCTTC
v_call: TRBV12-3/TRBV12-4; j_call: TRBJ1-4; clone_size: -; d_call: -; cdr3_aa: CASSLRDNKEKLFF; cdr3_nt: TGTGCCAGCAGTCTCCGGGACAATAAGGAAAAACTGTTTTTT
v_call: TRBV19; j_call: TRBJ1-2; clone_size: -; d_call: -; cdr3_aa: CASSTRSGANYGYTF; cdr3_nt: TGTGCCAGTAGTACCCGCTCTGGGGCGAACTATGGCTACACCTTC
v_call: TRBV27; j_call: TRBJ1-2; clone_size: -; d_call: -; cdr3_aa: CASSYQGTYGYTF; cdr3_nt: TGTGCCAGCAGTTATCAGGGGACCTATGGCTACACCTTC
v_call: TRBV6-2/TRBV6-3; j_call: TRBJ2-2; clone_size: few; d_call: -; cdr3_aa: CASSYHTGELFF; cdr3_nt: TGTGCCAGCAGTTACCACACCGGGGAGCTGTTTTTT
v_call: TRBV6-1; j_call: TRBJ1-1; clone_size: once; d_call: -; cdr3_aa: CATGGGGTEAFF; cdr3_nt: TGTGCCACGGGGGGGGGCGGTACTGAAGCTTTCTTT
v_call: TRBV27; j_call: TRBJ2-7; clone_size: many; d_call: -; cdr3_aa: CASSSPGYEQYF; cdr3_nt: TGTGCCAGCAGTTCCCCAGGGTACGAGCAGTACTTC
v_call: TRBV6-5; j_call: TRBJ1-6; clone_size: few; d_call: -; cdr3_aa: CASSIRRTNNSPLHF; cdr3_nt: TGTGCCAGCAGCATCCGCCGGACAAATAATTCACCCCTCCACTTT
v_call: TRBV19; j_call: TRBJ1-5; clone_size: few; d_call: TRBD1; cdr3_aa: CASRGPRIPSNQPQHF; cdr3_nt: TGTGCCAGCAGGGGGCCTAGAATCCCAAGCAATCAGCCCCAGCATTTT
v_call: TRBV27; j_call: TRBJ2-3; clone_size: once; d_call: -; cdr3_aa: CASSSWTMGDTQYF; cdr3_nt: TGCGCCAGCAGTTCCTGGACTATGGGAGATACGCAGTATTTT
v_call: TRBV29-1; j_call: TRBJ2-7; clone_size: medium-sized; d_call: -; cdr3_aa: CSVGTDYEQYF; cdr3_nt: TGCAGCGTTGGGACAGACTACGAGCAGTACTTC
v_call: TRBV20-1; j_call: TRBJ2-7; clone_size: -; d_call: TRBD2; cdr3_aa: CSARGGGAYEQYF; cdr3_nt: TGCAGTGCTAGGGGCGGGGGGGCCTACGAGCAGTACTTC
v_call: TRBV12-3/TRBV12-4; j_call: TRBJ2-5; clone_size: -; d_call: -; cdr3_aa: CASSDGIPRGQETQYF; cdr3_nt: TGTGCCAGCAGTGACGGAATACCCCGGGGCCAAGAGACCCAGTACTTC
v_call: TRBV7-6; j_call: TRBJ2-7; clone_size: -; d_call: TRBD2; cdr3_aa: CASSTPPPGLAGGLREQYF; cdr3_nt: TGTGCCAGCAGCACACCGCCGCCGGGACTAGCGGGGGGGCTTCGCGAGCAGTACTTC
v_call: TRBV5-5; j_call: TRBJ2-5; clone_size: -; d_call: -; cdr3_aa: CASSIRANQETQYF; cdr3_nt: TGTGCCAGCAGCATCCGGGCAAACCAAGAGACCCAGTACTTC
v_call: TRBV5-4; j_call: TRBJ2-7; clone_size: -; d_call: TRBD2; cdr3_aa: CASSIRAGGPYEQYF; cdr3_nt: TGTGCCAGCAGTATAAGAGCGGGGGGGCCCTACGAGCAGTACTTC
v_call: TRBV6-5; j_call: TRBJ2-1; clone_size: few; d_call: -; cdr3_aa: CASSWDGNNEQFF; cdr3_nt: TGTGCCAGCAGTTGGGACGGAAACAATGAGCAGTTCTTC
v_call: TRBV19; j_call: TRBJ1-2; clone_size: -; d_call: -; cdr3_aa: CASSMHGRGPDYGYTF; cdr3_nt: TGTGCCAGTAGCATGCATGGGAGGGGACCGGACTATGGCTACACCTTC
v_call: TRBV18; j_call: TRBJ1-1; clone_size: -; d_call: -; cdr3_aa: CASSPREGKNTEAFF; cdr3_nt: TGTGCCAGCTCACCGCGAGAAGGGAAGAACACTGAAGCTTTCTTT
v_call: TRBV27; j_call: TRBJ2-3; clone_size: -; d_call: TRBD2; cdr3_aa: CASSTGLAGGHTDTQYF; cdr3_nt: TGTGCCAGCAGCACCGGACTAGCGGGGGGGCACACAGATACGCAGTATTTT
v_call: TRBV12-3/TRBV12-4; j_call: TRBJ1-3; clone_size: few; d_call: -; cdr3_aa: CASSSKRVRAGNTIYF; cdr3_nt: TGTGCCAGCAGTTCAAAGAGGGTCAGGGCGGGGAACACCATATATTTT
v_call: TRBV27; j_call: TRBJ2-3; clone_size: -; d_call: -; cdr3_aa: CSSSLSLIWGSDTDTQYF; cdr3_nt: TGTTCCAGCAGTTTATCCCTGATTTGGGGATCGGACACAGATACGCAGTATTTT
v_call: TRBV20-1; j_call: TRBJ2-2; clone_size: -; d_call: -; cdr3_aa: CSAPAFYPPNTGELFF; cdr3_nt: TGCAGTGCCCCAGCCTTCTATCCCCCGAACACCGGGGAGCTGTTTTTT
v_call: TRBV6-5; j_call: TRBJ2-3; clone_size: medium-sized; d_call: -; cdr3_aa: CASRGTGGGKDTQYF; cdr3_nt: TGTGCCAGCAGGGGCACAGGTGGTGGAAAAGATACGCAGTATTTT
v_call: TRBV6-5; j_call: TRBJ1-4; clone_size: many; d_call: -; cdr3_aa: CASSYDREKLFF; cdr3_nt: TGTGCCAGCAGTTATGACCGGGAAAAACTGTTTTTT
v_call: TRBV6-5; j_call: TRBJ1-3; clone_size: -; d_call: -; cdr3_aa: CASRPAGNGNTIYF; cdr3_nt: TGTGCCAGCAGACCGGCTGGGAACGGAAACACCATATATTTT
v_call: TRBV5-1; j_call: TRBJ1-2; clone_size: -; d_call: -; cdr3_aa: CASSLDRLGYTF; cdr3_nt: TGCGCCAGCAGCTTGGACAGGCTTGGGTACACCTTC
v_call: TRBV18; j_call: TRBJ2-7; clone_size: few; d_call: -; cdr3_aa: CASSPVGGDEQYF; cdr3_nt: TGTGCCAGCTCACCGGTGGGTGGCGACGAGCAGTACTTC
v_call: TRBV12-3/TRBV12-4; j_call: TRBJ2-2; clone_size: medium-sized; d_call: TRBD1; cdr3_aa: CASRTGAGELFF; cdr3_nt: TGTGCCAGCAGAACAGGGGCCGGGGAGCTGTTTTTT
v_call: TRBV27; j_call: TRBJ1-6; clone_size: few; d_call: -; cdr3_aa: CASSLSRGETHNSPLHF; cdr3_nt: TGTGCCAGCAGTTTATCGAGGGGGGAAACTCATAATTCACCCCTCCACTTT
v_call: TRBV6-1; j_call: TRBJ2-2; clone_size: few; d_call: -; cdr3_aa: CASSRHWGGQTNTGELFF; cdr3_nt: TGTGCCAGCAGTCGCCACTGGGGCGGACAGACGAACACCGGGGAGCTGTTTTTT
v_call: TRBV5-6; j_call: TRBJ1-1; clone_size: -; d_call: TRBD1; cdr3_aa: CASSTTGTGGTEAFF; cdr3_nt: TGTGCCAGCAGCACCACAGGGACAGGGGGCACTGAAGCTTTCTTT
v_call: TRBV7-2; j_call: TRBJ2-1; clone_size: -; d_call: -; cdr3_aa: CASSFGPTAYNEQFF; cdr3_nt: TGTGCCAGCAGCTTCGGCCCGACGGCCTACAATGAGCAGTTCTTC
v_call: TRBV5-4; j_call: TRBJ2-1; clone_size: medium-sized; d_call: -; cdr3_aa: CASSLRLAPNEQFF; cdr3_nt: TGTGCCAGCAGCTTGAGGCTAGCCCCCAATGAGCAGTTCTTC
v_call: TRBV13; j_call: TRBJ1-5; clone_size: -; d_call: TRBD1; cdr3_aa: CASSYSGTGGNQPQHF; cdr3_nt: TGTGCCAGCAGTTACTCCGGGACAGGGGGCAATCAGCCCCAGCATTTT
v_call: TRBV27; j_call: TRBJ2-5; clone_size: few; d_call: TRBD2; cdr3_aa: CASTPLLPQGGSQETQYF; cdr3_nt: TGTGCCAGCACCCCACTTCTACCGCAGGGAGGGTCCCAAGAGACCCAGTACTTC
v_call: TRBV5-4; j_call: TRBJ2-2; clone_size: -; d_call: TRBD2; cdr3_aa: CASSSATSGGNTGELFF; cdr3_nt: TGTGCCAGCAGCTCGGCGACTAGCGGGGGGAACACCGGGGAGCTGTTTTTT